The 8 T cell receptor beta chains presented below share a single source sample, sequenced in a study of T cells in Graves' hyperthyroidism and ophthalmopathy. Researchers amplified the TCR beta CDR3 regions from RNA transcripts. The primer set for the first-round RT-PCR of the TCR CDR3 was HTBI. TCRdb recomputed calls from the multiplex PCR reads with MiXCR, one row per CDR3 protein. The data contain more than 300,000 distinct CDR3 sequences, around 13% of them singletons. Sequencing was carried out using blood. The source is a woman aged 60-75 years with Graves' hyperthyroidism.

V and J are TRBV20-1 and TRBJ2-5; a possible D gene is TRBD1 (5 bases). Trimming removed 4 bases at V and 5 bases at J, with 11 bases between. The CDR3 has 12 amino acids. Germline V CDR1 and CDR2: DFQATT, SNEGSKA (reference sequence). CDR3 in DNA: TGCAGTGCTATCAGGGTCGAGGAGACCCAGTACTTC. Translating it yields CSAIRVEETQYF.

The gene calls are TRBV20-1 and TRBJ1-2; D gene unclear. Trimming took off 0 bases at V and 0 bases at J, with 5 bases between the two ends. The CDR3 has 13 residues. Germline V gene lookup returns CDR1 DFQATT and CDR2 SNEGSKA (reference sequence). Here the CDR3 DNA reads TGCAGTGCTAGAGATCGGACTAACTATGGCTACACCTTC. It translates to CSARDRTNYGYTF.

This clonotype has a count of ten or more. The chain employs TRBV10-3 and TRBJ2-1, with TRBD2 as a possible D gene (5 bases). V was shortened by 7 bases and J by 0 bases, with 10 bases between the two germline ends. Germline V lookup: CDR1 ENHRY, CDR2 SYGVKD. This CDR3 contains 14 residues. As DNA, the CDR3 is TGTGCCATCAACGGGAAAGACTCCTACAATGAGCAGTTCTTC. This sequence encodes CAINGKDSYNEQFF.

The chain links TRBV20-1 to TRBJ2-1; maybe TRBD1 (6 bases). V dropped 4 bases and J dropped 12 bases, with 19 bases sitting between them. The germline V gene encodes CDR1 DFQATT and CDR2 SNEGSKA (reference sequence). CDR3 length: 13 residues. CDR3 nucleotides: TGCAGTGCTACCAAGCAAAACAGGGAATCGCAGTTCTTC. Translating gives CSATKQNRESQFF.

This clonotype has at least ten counts. The CDR3 DNA reads TGTGCCAGCAGCTTCATGGGGCTGACCGGGGAGCTGTTTTTT. This codes for CASSFMGLTGELFF. The chain links TRBV11-3 to TRBJ2-2; TRBD1 might be the D (5 bases). CDR3 length equals 14 residues. Germline V gene data show CDR1 as SGHNT and CDR2 as YENEEA. V was shortened by 3 bases and J by 5 bases, with 10 bases between the two germline ends.

This clonotype showed up many times. The CDR3 loop reads CATSDLSGGSGTDTQYF. The CDR3 coding sequence is TGTGCCACCAGTGATTTGTCAGGGGGCTCTGGCACAGATACGCAGTATTTT. The V and J genes are TRBV24-1 and TRBJ2-3; 8 bases map to TRBD1. This CDR3 has 17 amino acids. The V gene's germline CDR1 is KGHDR and CDR2 SFDVKD. V lost 0 bases, J lost 1 base, and 5 bases stayed unmatched.

This clonotype was seen at least ten times. The chain couples TRBV7-9 to TRBJ2-7, with TRBD1 matching 10 bases. Looked up from germline, CDR1 is SEHNR and CDR2 is FQNEAQ (reference sequence). This CDR3 region has 17 residues. V was clipped by 2 bases and J by 3 bases; unmatched bases: 10. This CDR3 is CASSLSKGGTGDYEQYF. CDR3 sequence (DNA): TGTGCCAGCAGCTTATCTAAGGGGGGGACAGGGGACTACGAGCAGTACTTC. Using reference TRBV7-9 and TRBJ2-7 for the parts outside the CDR3, the full variable domain is DTGVSQNPRHKITKRGQNVTFRCDPISEHNRLYWYRQTLGQGPEFLTYFQNEAQLEKSRLLSDRFSAERPKGSFSTLEIQRTEQGDSAMYLCASSLSKGGTGDYEQYFGPGTRLTVT.

This clonotype has ten or more counts. The V gene is TRBV9, the J gene TRBJ2-3; perhaps D is TRBD1 or TRBD2 (5 bases each). The CDR3 covers 15 residues. Trimming shortened V by 2 bases and J by 4 bases, and 14 bases separated the two germline ends. CDR1 and CDR2 from the germline V gene are SGDLS and YYNGEE. CDR3 in amino acids: CASSVGPVGADTQYF. CDR3 bases: TGTGCCAGCAGCGTGGGTCCAGTGGGGGCAGATACGCAGTATTTT.